The T cell receptor (beta chain) described here comes from a study of shared clonotypes between healthy human individuals. CDR1 and CDR2 (germline): MGHRA, YSYEKL. Between the trimmed V and J ends, which lost 4 bases and 4 bases, there was a span of 8 bases. This CDR3 contains 13 residues. CD4+ cells underwent separation, giving CD45RA+ naive and CD45RA-negative memory subsets. Every immunoSEQ plate was one replicate of a subset's evenly spread DNA. TCRdb's table, derived via immunoSEQ multiplex PCR, lists solely in-frame clones and lacks some. This repertoire shows 2 million to 2.5 million clones, approximately 96% found once; its top ten account for roughly 0.13%.

This TCR was recovered from a man between 18 and 29 years old in good health. The sequenced material came from naive CD4+ T cells sorted from blood. Described subset: CD45RA+ positively selected. The chain links TRBV4-1 to TRBJ2-1; D gene ambiguous. The CDR3 sequence is CASSLHLYNEQFF. For the CDR3, the DNA is TGCGCCAGCAGCCTACACCTTTACAATGAGCAGTTCTTC.